What follows are 32 T cell receptor beta chains derived from one specimen sequenced in a study of shared clonotypes between healthy human individuals. Generated by immunoSEQ multiplex PCR, the TCRdb table keeps only in-frame clones and is missing some. Here the sample spans 650,000 to 800,000 clones, 92% being singletons. Only CD45RO-negative cells positively selected for CCR7 counted as naive CD8 cells, so terminally differentiated effector memory CD45RA+ cells were excluded. The sequenced sample was naive CD8+ T cells sorted from blood. These receptor sequences come from a man aged 25 to 40 in good health.

The V and J genes are TRBV19 and TRBJ2-2; D is possibly TRBD1 (6 bases). Per germline, CDR1 LNHDA and CDR2 SQIVND (reference sequence). Trimming stripped 3 bases from V and 0 bases from J, with 8 bases between. This CDR3 spans 15 amino acids. For the CDR3, the DNA is TGTGCCAGTAGTATTGGGGGCACGAACACCGGGGAGCTGTTTTTT. Protein: CASSIGGTNTGELFF. The whole variable domain, remainder taken from reference TRBV19 and TRBJ2-2, is DGGITQSPKYLFRKEGQNVTLSCEQNLNHDAMYWYRQDPGQGLRLIYYSQIVNDFQKGDIAEGYSVSREKKESFPLTVTSAQKNPTAFYLCASSIGGTNTGELFFGEGSRLTVL.

V usage is TRBV7-6 and J usage is TRBJ2-3; TRBD1 agrees at 8 bases. The CDR3 covers 14 residues. Trimming removed 5 bases from V and 4 bases from J; junction bases left unmatched: 5. Germline assignment: CDR1 SGHVS and CDR2 FNYEAQ. CDR3 residues: CASSPGQGADTQYF. CDR3 coding DNA: TGTGCCAGCAGCCCAGGACAGGGCGCAGATACGCAGTATTTT.

The chain combines TRBV5-4 with TRBJ2-7; TRBD1 matches 11 bases. V was clipped by 0 bases and J by 12 bases; unmatched bases: 5. Looked up from germline, CDR1 is SGHNT and CDR2 is YYREEE (reference sequence). CDR3 size: 13 residues. CDR3 protein: CASSLAGTGGWYF. The CDR3 DNA sequence: TGTGCCAGCAGCTTGGCCGGGACAGGGGGATGGTACTTC.

A single count supports this clone. J is TRBJ2-3 and V is TRBV4-1, with 11 bases lining up with TRBD2. The CDR3 totals 18 residues. With 0 bases clipped from V and 1 base from J, the junction kept 6 bases outside the gene matches. Germline CDR1 MGHRA, CDR2 YSYEKL. In DNA, the CDR3 is TGCGCCAGCAGCCAAGATCTTCTGGGACTAGCGGGCACAGATACGCAGTATTTT. This codes for CASSQDLLGLAGTDTQYF.

This chain connects TRBV19 to TRBJ1-1; weak D call: TRBD1 (5 bases). The V gene's germline CDR1 is LNHDA and CDR2 SQIVND (reference sequence). The CDR3 runs to 16 residues. Trimming took 6 bases from V and 0 from J, leaving 17 bases between them. Here the CDR3 DNA reads TGTGCCAGTAGCAATCGGGGGGAATGGATGAACACTGAAGCTTTCTTT. Translated, it gives CASSNRGEWMNTEAFF.

The chain employs TRBV7-9 and TRBJ2-7; D might be TRBD2 (5 bases). CDR3 length equals 15 residues. Germline CDR1 reads SEHNR; CDR2 reads FQNEAQ (reference sequence). Trimming took off 4 bases at V and 3 bases at J, with 16 bases between the two ends. The DNA for the CDR3 is TGTGCCAGCAGCTCTAGCACTTTGTATCGCTACGAGCAGTACTTC. The encoded protein is CASSSSTLYRYEQYF.

The chain uses TRBV9 and TRBJ2-7; a weak D match, TRBD1 (6 bases). This CDR3 comprises 19 residues. The V end lost 3 bases, the J end lost 2 bases, and 27 bases lay between the germline ends. Germline lookup yields CDR1 SGDLS and CDR2 YYNGEE. The CDR3 nucleotides are TGTGCCAGCAGCGCGGGGACGGGTTGGGTGACAGGTATAACCTACGAGCAGTACTTC. This sequence encodes CASSAGTGWVTGITYEQYF.

This clone was counted at least ten times. V is TRBV19 and J is TRBJ1-1; no clear D. The germline CDR1 and CDR2 sequences are LNHDA and SQIVND (reference sequence). This CDR3 region has 14 residues. The V gene lost 3 bases and the J gene lost 1 base, with 9 bases spanning the gap. CDR3 DNA sequence: TGTGCCAGTAGTATGGGATCCAGGAACACTGAAGCTTTCTTT. This translates into CASSMGSRNTEAFF.

V and J are TRBV28 and TRBJ2-5; D call uncertain. This CDR3 contains 12 residues. Per the germline V gene, CDR1 is MDHEN and CDR2 is SYDVKM. Trimming took 6 bases from V and 5 from J, leaving 10 bases between them. The CDR3 bases are TGTGCCAGCAGCTGGAGCCGGGAGACCCAGTACTTC. Protein: CASSWSRETQYF.

The rearrangement links TRBV6-1 to TRBJ2-1; no clear D. With 0 bases removed from V and 6 bases from J, the gap between germline ends came to 12 bases. In germline, CDR1 is MNHNS, CDR2 SASEGT. This CDR3 region has 15 residues. The CDR3 sequence is CASSEAHVGRNEQFF. The CDR3 DNA is TGTGCCAGCAGTGAAGCGCATGTTGGGCGCAATGAGCAGTTCTTC.

The chain is built from TRBV19 and TRBJ2-1, with 8 bases that match TRBD1. J gave up 1 base and V 4 bases, and 3 bases lay outside the gene matches. Germline V CDR1 and CDR2: LNHDA, SQIVND (reference sequence). The CDR3 loop spans 15 amino acids. This chain's CDR3 is CASSNQGASYNEQFF. CDR3 sequence (DNA): TGTGCCAGTAGTAACCAGGGGGCGTCCTACAATGAGCAGTTCTTC.

V usage is TRBV15 and J usage is TRBJ2-3; D is possibly TRBD1 (6 bases). The V and J ends lost 2 bases and 2 bases respectively, with 14 bases between them. This CDR3 has 16 residues. Germline V gives CDR1 LNHNV, CDR2 YYDKDF (reference sequence). CDR3 residues: CATSRRRQEPTDTQYF. The CDR3 nucleotides read TGTGCCACCAGCAGAAGACGACAGGAGCCCACAGATACGCAGTATTTT.

With regard to this clone: The same CDR3 arises from other DNA sequences in this sample as well. V usage is TRBV5-1 and J usage is TRBJ2-7; 7 positions match TRBD2. V was pared by 5 bases and J by 2 bases, with 4 bases of the junction left unmatched. CDR3 length equals 13 residues. Germline CDR1 is SGHRS and CDR2 is YFSETQ. The chain's CDR3 is CASSLSGTYEQYF. CDR3 nucleotides: TGCGCCAGCAGTTTGAGCGGGACCTACGAGCAGTACTTC.

This chain's CDR3 is CASSLEGYGTGELFF. The CDR3 DNA reads as TGTGCCAGCAGCTTGGAGGGGTACGGCACCGGGGAGCTGTTTTTT. This chain joins TRBV5-5 and TRBJ2-2; D perhaps matches TRBD1 (5 bases). V was pared by 0 bases and J by 4 bases, with 10 bases between. Germline V CDR1 and CDR2: SGHKS, YYEKEE (reference sequence). This CDR3 contains 15 residues.

J is TRBJ2-7 and V is TRBV19; unclear D gene. Trimming pared 5 bases from V and 3 bases from J, leaving 17 bases between. The CDR3 runs 15 residues. CDR1 and CDR2 from the germline V gene are LNHDA and SQIVND (reference sequence). CDR3 sequence: CASSQRMTTNYEQYF. For the CDR3, the DNA is TGTGCCAGTAGTCAACGGATGACCACTAACTACGAGCAGTACTTC. Full variable domain (missing parts from reference TRBV19 and TRBJ2-7): DGGITQSPKYLFRKEGQNVTLSCEQNLNHDAMYWYRQDPGQGLRLIYYSQIVNDFQKGDIAEGYSVSREKKESFPLTVTSAQKNPTAFYLCASSQRMTTNYEQYFGPGTRLTVT.

In the case of this clone: One base away lies a much larger clone, so this may be a sequencing read error. Other DNA variants within this sample encode the same CDR3. The chain carries TRBV27 and TRBJ2-2; no clear D. Trimming stripped 3 bases from V and 6 bases from J, with 2 bases between. Germline CDR1 is MNHEY and CDR2 is SMNVEV (reference sequence). The CDR3 sequence is 11 residues long. CDR3 in DNA: TGTGCCAGCAGTTTTTCCGGGGAGCTGTTTTTT. Protein product: CASSFSGELFF.

The rearrangement uses TRBV7-9 and TRBJ2-3, with no clear D. Trimming took 5 bases from V and 2 from J, leaving 5 bases between them. The CDR3 length is 12 residues. CDR1 is SEHNR and CDR2 is FQNEAQ in the germline V gene (reference sequence). This chain's CDR3 is CASSGITDTQYF. The CDR3 coding sequence is TGTGCCAGCAGCGGGATCACAGATACGCAGTATTTT.

V usage is TRBV28 and J usage is TRBJ2-6; D remains ambiguous. Per germline, CDR1 MDHEN and CDR2 SYDVKM. This CDR3 is built from 13 residues. The V gene lost 6 bases and the J gene lost 0 bases, with 3 bases spanning the gap. The CDR3 region is CASRSSGANVLTF. CDR3 nucleotides: TGTGCCAGCAGGTCCTCTGGGGCCAACGTCCTGACTTTC. Complete variable domain (other parts from reference TRBV28 and TRBJ2-6): DVKVTQSSRYLVKRTGEKVFLECVQDMDHENMFWYRQDPGLGLRLIYFSYDVKMKEKGDIPEGYSVSREKKERFSLILESASTNQTSMYLCASRSSGANVLTFGAGSRLTVL.

This chain links TRBV15 with TRBJ2-7, with D possibly matching TRBD1 (6 bases). This CDR3 contains 15 residues. Germline CDR1 and CDR2: LNHNV and YYDKDF (reference sequence). Trimming pared 4 bases from V and 0 bases from J, leaving 13 bases between. Here the CDR3 DNA reads TGTGCCACCAGCATAGGCAGGACAGCCTCCTACGAGCAGTACTTC. Translated, it gives CATSIGRTASYEQYF.

This sequence joins TRBV2 and TRBJ2-5; TRBD2 agrees at 8 bases. CDR3 length equals 16 residues. In germline, CDR1 is SNHLY, CDR2 FYNNEI. J gave up 2 bases and V 6 bases, and 11 bases lay outside the gene matches. In nucleotides, the CDR3 is TGTGCCAGCAGCGAACCAAGCGGGAGAGGGCAAGAGACCCAGTACTTC. It translates to CASSEPSGRGQETQYF.

The rearrangement joins TRBV6-6 to TRBJ1-1; the D is unclear. Trimming shortened V by 6 bases and J by 2 bases, and 4 bases separated the two germline ends. Per the germline V gene, CDR1 is MNHNY and CDR2 is SVGAGI (reference sequence). The CDR3 has 11 amino acids. The CDR3 loop is CASRENTEAFF. DNA of the CDR3: TGTGCCAGCAGAGAAAACACTGAAGCTTTCTTT.

Turning to this clone: Germline and junction disagree at one end, which may indicate a read error. J is TRBJ1-3 and V is TRBV7-7; D call uncertain. The germline CDR1 and CDR2 sequences are SSHAT and FNYEAQ (reference sequence). This CDR3 contains 15 residues. The CDR3 DNA reads as TGTGCTAGCAGCTTAGGTCGTCGAAGGGCAAACACCATATATTTT. This sequence encodes CASSLGRRRANTIYF.

The genes are TRBV6-5 and TRBJ1-3, with D perhaps TRBD1 (6 bases). The germline V gene encodes CDR1 MNHEY and CDR2 SVGAGI. This CDR3 contains 14 residues. With 7 bases removed from V and 4 bases from J, the gap between germline ends came to 14 bases. The CDR3 loop reads CASTQQGMGNTIYF. The CDR3 DNA is TGTGCCAGCACCCAACAGGGAATGGGAAACACCATATATTTT.

The chain combines TRBV9 with TRBJ2-7; D unclear. CDR1 is SGDLS and CDR2 is YYNGEE in the germline V gene. The CDR3 extends over 13 amino acids. Trimming took 4 bases from V and 3 from J, leaving 11 bases between them. The CDR3 spells CASSPEDGYEQYF. CDR3 in DNA: TGTGCCAGCAGCCCCGAGGATGGCTACGAGCAGTACTTC.

The chain carries TRBV7-6 and TRBJ2-1, with 8 bases aligning to TRBD1. Germline CDR1 is SGHVS and CDR2 is FNYEAQ. The CDR3 is made up of 16 amino acids. After removal of 5 bases from V and 7 bases from J, the junction contained 13 bases not matched to a gene. CDR3 protein: CASSLRWQGALNEQFF. Written as DNA, the CDR3 is TGTGCCAGCAGCCTCCGTTGGCAGGGGGCCTTGAATGAGCAGTTCTTC.

V and J are TRBV7-2 and TRBJ2-7, with D tentatively TRBD2 (6 bases). Germline V gives CDR1 SGHTA, CDR2 FQGNSA. There are 16 residues in the CDR3. V shed 5 bases and J shed 1 base, with 18 bases lying between them. CDR3 residues: CASSQRIGTASYEQYF. The DNA for the CDR3 is TGTGCCAGCAGCCAGAGAATAGGGACTGCTTCCTACGAGCAGTACTTC.

This chain uses TRBV7-9 with TRBJ2-1; perhaps TRBD2 as D (5 bases). The germline V gene encodes CDR1 SEHNR and CDR2 FQNEAQ (reference sequence). CDR3 size: 14 residues. The V end lost 10 bases, the J end lost 4 bases, and 17 bases lay between the germline ends. CDR3 DNA: TGTGCCACTACAACTAGTGTGAGATACAATGAGCAGTTCTTC. Translating gives CATTTSVRYNEQFF.

The gene calls are TRBV10-1 and TRBJ2-7; D unclear. The V gene's germline CDR1 is WNHNN and CDR2 SYGVQD (reference sequence). The length of the CDR3 is 13 residues. V lost 4 bases to trimming and J lost 3 bases, with 10 bases between them. The CDR3 protein is CASSGGLDYEQYF. In nucleotides, the CDR3 is TGCGCCAGCAGTGGTGGGCTAGACTACGAGCAGTACTTC.

The chain carries TRBV4-1 and TRBJ2-2; 7 nucleotides agree with TRBD2. This CDR3 region has 16 residues. The V gene end was trimmed by 3 bases and the J gene end by 1 base; junction bases not matched to a gene: 5. Germline-derived CDR1 and CDR2 are MGHRA and YSYEKL. The CDR3 sequence: CASSHGLGGNTGELFF. In DNA, the CDR3 is TGCGCCAGCAGCCATGGACTAGGAGGGAACACCGGGGAGCTGTTTTTT.

This clone has more than one count but fewer than ten. The gene calls are TRBV29-1 and TRBJ2-7; D uncertain. The CDR3 covers 14 residues. Germline values: CDR1 SQVTM, CDR2 ANQGSEA. With 4 bases removed from V and 2 bases from J, the gap between germline ends came to 15 bases. CDR3 residues: CSVVLAEHPYEQYF. The CDR3 DNA sequence: TGCAGCGTTGTTCTGGCAGAGCACCCCTACGAGCAGTACTTC.

The J gene is TRBJ2-7, the V gene TRBV14; possibly TRBD2 for D (6 bases). Looked up from germline, CDR1 is SGHDN and CDR2 is FVKESK. This CDR3 has 15 amino acids. With 1 base removed from V and 6 bases from J, the gap between germline ends came to 16 bases. CDR3 nucleotides: TGTGCCAGCAGCCAAGCGTTCGGGAGATTCTCCGAGCAGTACTTC. Its protein is CASSQAFGRFSEQYF.

This clone was counted a single time. This chain joins TRBV20-1 and TRBJ2-2; D not resolved. Germline V gene data show CDR1 as DFQATT and CDR2 as SNEGSKA (reference sequence). V lost 7 bases and J 0 bases, leaving 3 bases between the germline ends. The CDR3 extends over 11 amino acids. CDR3 sequence: CSVTNTGELFF. As DNA, the CDR3 is TGCAGTGTGACGAACACCGGGGAGCTGTTTTTT.